Listed below are T cell receptor beta chains from one sample, sequenced in a study of shared clonotypes between healthy human individuals. Generated by immunoSEQ multiplex PCR, the TCRdb table keeps only in-frame clones and is missing some. The table lists about 990,000 clones, 75% to 80% of them singletons. The source material was memory CD4+ T cells from PBMCs. Source of these receptors: a man aged 18 to 30 in good health. Some clones in this sample may be carry-over from other donors' samples. Each CDR3 is given with its conserved first and last residue. D genes are given only for firm matches. Some rows mark clone size as missing; the rest say once, few, many or name a class of expanded clone.

d_gene,v_gene,abundance,CDR3aa
NA,TRBV21-1,NA,CASSKATSGADTQYF
NA,TRBV19,NA,CASRFRVQWGYGYTF
TRBD1,TRBV18,NA,CASSQDRGGELFF
NA,TRBV4-1,NA,CASSLLSGDTEAFF
NA,TRBV7-9,NA,CASSLLDSSSTNYGYTF
NA,TRBV20-1,few,CSAPGGTEAFF
NA,TRBV15,NA,CATSRERVQPQHF
NA,TRBV5-4,NA,CASSSGLLNTGELFF
NA,TRBV11-2,NA,CASSQQPSPLHF
TRBD1,TRBV19,once,CASSPGTGVLHEQFF
TRBD2,TRBV5-4,NA,CASSSGTSGRNEQFF
NA,TRBV7-8,few,CASSATRSGNTIYF
NA,TRBV28,few,CASSAAGHYTDTQYF
NA,TRBV6-4,NA,CASTCGRVAPSYEQYF
NA,TRBV18,NA,CASSPRDASNEKLFF
NA,TRBV5-1,few,CASSLAGGTGELFF
NA,TRBV7-8,NA,CASTNRARGYGYTF
TRBD1,TRBV18,NA,CASSLKVGQGAYYGYTF
NA,TRBV5-1,NA,CASSSGAAGTDTQYF
TRBD1,TRBV29-1,NA,CSVLKTGSSYEQYF
NA,TRBV2,NA,CASSEDPRREQPQHF
NA,TRBV28,NA,CASSLHPGNYGYTF
NA,TRBV6-5,NA,CASRSTEMDFHEQYF